This paragraph reports one T cell receptor beta chain. The antigen is not known. Extracted total RNA amounted to at least 6 micrograms for each sample. A second PCR, run for roughly 7 to 11 cycles, used a sample-barcoded 5' primer plus a J-beta primer mix. TCRdb redid the calling of the 5' RACE reads with MiXCR, one entry per CDR3 protein. Of 800,000 to 900,000 distinct CDR3 sequences listed, about 62% are singletons. Germline trimming cut 0 bases from V and 4 bases from J; bases unmatched to any gene: 4. The germline V gene encodes CDR1 MNHEY and CDR2 SVGEGT. This CDR3 spans 16 amino acids. This record belongs to a study of blood T cells in healthy people across ages. Study findings and constraints: With age, beta diversity per million T cells declined roughly linearly, significantly by 40. In long-lived donors, naive CD4+ cell counts and diversity exceeded those of aged donors.

This receptor was identified in a man aged 30 to 45 in good health. Material: blood. The V call is TRBV6-2 or TRBV6-3, the J call TRBJ2-1; TRBD2 agrees at 9 bases. CDR3 in DNA: TGTGCCAGCAGTTACTCGTTAGCGGGGGCTTACAATGAGCAGTTCTTC. This codes for CASSYSLAGAYNEQFF.